This T cell receptor (beta chain) was captured in a study of blood T cells in healthy people across ages. The use of a sample-barcoded 5' primer and a J-beta primer mix characterized a second PCR of roughly 6 to 11 cycles. TCRdb recomputed calls from the 5' RACE reads with MiXCR, one row per CDR3 protein. The sample yields under 700,000 distinct CDR3 sequences, 24% seen once. This clonotype was seen a single time. The antigen remains undetermined. Germline CDR1 is MNHNS and CDR2 is SASEGT. V gave up 3 bases and J gave up 0 bases; unmatched junction bases: 3. The CDR3 is made up of 15 amino acids. Findings of the study overall: Expanded clonotype changes were possibly confounded by unknown donor CMV status. Both naive CD4+ cell counts and diversity were greater in long-lived donors than in aged donors.

In addition, the sample was reused for a study of T cells of mothers and their children.

This clonotype originated in a boy aged 5 to 17 in good health. Sample: blood. The V and J genes are TRBV6-1 and TRBJ1-2; 8 bases fit TRBD1. The CDR3 spells CASSDWTGPNYGYTF. In DNA form, the CDR3 reads TGTGCCAGCAGTGACTGGACAGGGCCTAACTATGGCTACACCTTC.